The 14 T cell receptor beta chains in this list originate from one sample, sequenced in a study of neurological immune-mediated disorders. TCRdb reprocessed the 5' RACE reads with MiXCR, giving one entry per CDR3 protein. The repertoire holds tens of thousands of distinct CDR3 sequences, with 5.2% as singletons. Material for sequencing was PBMCs. These receptor sequences come from a man younger than 30 with multiple sclerosis.

This clonotype showed up many times. The V and J genes are TRBV20-1 and TRBJ2-1; 9 bases are shared with TRBD2. The J segment lost 8 bases and the V segment lost 0 bases, leaving 5 bases of the junction unmatched. CDR3 size: 14 residues. Germline V CDR1 and CDR2: DFQATT, SNEGSKA (reference sequence). For the CDR3, the DNA is TGCAGTGCTAGAGATCTAGCGGGGCCCCATGAGCAGTTCTTC. Residues: CSARDLAGPHEQFF.

This clonotype was seen at least ten times. The chain couples TRBV29-1 to TRBJ1-1; weak D call: TRBD1 (6 bases). The CDR3 length is 12 residues. Per germline, CDR1 SQVTM and CDR2 ANQGSEA. The V gene lost 6 bases and the J gene lost 5 bases, with 13 bases spanning the gap. Here the CDR3 DNA reads TGCAGCGTCCATAGACAGGCTACTGAAGCTTTCTTT. Encoded protein: CSVHRQATEAFF.

Many counts were recorded for this clonotype. The chain recombines TRBV20-1 with TRBJ2-2, with unresolved D. This CDR3 has 13 residues. Germline V lookup: CDR1 DFQATT, CDR2 SNEGSKA (reference sequence). V was cut by 6 bases and J by 7 bases, with 15 bases left in between. The CDR3 here is CSAWVVAGGELFF. The DNA of the CDR3 is TGCAGTGCATGGGTGGTCGCCGGCGGGGAGCTGTTTTTT.

This clonotype was picked up many times. The chain combines TRBV3-1 with TRBJ2-7; the D gene is possibly TRBD1 (6 bases). Germline values: CDR1 LGHDT, CDR2 YNNKEL (reference sequence). The CDR3 spans 14 residues. The V end was cut by 5 bases, the J end by 2 bases, with 13 bases between. Here the CDR3 DNA reads TGTGCCAGCAGCTCCTCAGGGGCCCCCTACGAGCAGTACTTC. Its protein is CASSSSGAPYEQYF.

V gene TRBV15 combines with J gene TRBJ1-2, with D unclear. This CDR3 has 14 residues. Between the trimmed V and J ends, which lost 0 bases and 8 bases, there was a span of 13 bases. Germline V gene sequence: CDR1 LNHNV, CDR2 YYDKDF (reference sequence). The CDR3 is CATSRERGSGGYTF. DNA of the CDR3: TGTGCCACCAGCAGAGAGCGGGGTTCGGGGGGCTACACCTTC.

This clonotype was counted many times. J is TRBJ2-1 and V is TRBV20-1; possible D gene TRBD2, 6 bases. Germline CDR1 reads DFQATT; CDR2 reads SNEGSKA (reference sequence). The CDR3 is 14 residues long. The V gene lost 5 bases and the J gene lost 8 bases, with 19 bases spanning the gap. CDR3: CSARRDLGKDEQFF. CDR3 DNA sequence: TGCAGTGCTCGCCGGGACTTGGGGAAGGATGAGCAGTTCTTC.

This clonotype has a count of ten or more. The chain couples TRBV29-1 to TRBJ2-1; D ambiguous. CDR3 length: 14 amino acids. Deletions cut 4 bases from V and 8 bases from J, with 18 bases between. Germline V gives CDR1 SQVTM, CDR2 ANQGSEA. The CDR3 reads CSVVLVGVMDEQFF. In DNA, the CDR3 is TGCAGCGTTGTTCTAGTGGGCGTTATGGATGAGCAGTTCTTC.

This clonotype has a handful of counts. J is TRBJ2-1 and V is TRBV6-5; TRBD2 agrees at 15 bases. The CDR3 sequence is 20 residues long. After removal of 0 bases from V and 4 bases from J, the junction contained 10 bases not matched to a gene. Germline V gene data show CDR1 as MNHEY and CDR2 as SVGAGI. CDR3 sequence (DNA): TGTGCCAGCAGTTACTCTGGACTAGCGGGAGGGCCTCGGACTTACAATGAGCAGTTCTTC. It is translated as CASSYSGLAGGPRTYNEQFF.

The table lists this clonotype with many counts. This chain uses TRBV4-3 with TRBJ2-1; 7 nucleotides match TRBD2. The V gene end was trimmed by 0 bases and the J gene end by 3 bases; junction bases not matched to a gene: 2. This CDR3 region has 15 residues. CDR1 and CDR2 from the germline V gene are LGHNA and YSLEER. The CDR3 nucleotides read TGCGCCAGCAGCCAAGAAACGGGGGGCTACAATGAGCAGTTCTTC. It yields the protein CASSQETGGYNEQFF.

This clonotype was seen more than once but under ten times. This CDR3 reads CASSLVRGPGANVLTF. Here the CDR3 DNA reads TGTGCCAGCAGCTTAGTCCGGGGGCCTGGGGCCAACGTCCTGACTTTC. The chain uses TRBV11-2 and TRBJ2-6; D possibly matches TRBD1 or TRBD2 (6 bases each). Trimming left V 1 base short and J 2 bases short, with 9 bases between. The CDR3 spans 16 residues. Germline V CDR1 and CDR2: SGHAT, FQNNGV.

At least ten counts were recorded for this clonotype. The chain employs TRBV12-3 or TRBV12-4 and TRBJ1-5; perhaps TRBD1 as D (5 bases). Trimming took off 6 bases at V and 3 bases at J, with 15 bases between the two ends. The CDR3 contains 15 residues. CDR3 in amino acids: CASSPDGDLNQPQHF. DNA for the CDR3: TGTGCCAGCAGCCCCGACGGGGACCTCAATCAGCCCCAGCATTTT.

This clonotype was seen only a few times. This chain connects TRBV27 to TRBJ2-1; D might be TRBD1 (5 bases). V was cut by 3 bases and J by 10 bases, with 16 bases left in between. The germline V gene encodes CDR1 MNHEY and CDR2 SMNVEV (reference sequence). There are 14 residues in the CDR3. The CDR3 nucleotides read TGTGCCAGCAGTTTGCTTCACAGGAAAATAGAGCAGTTCTTC. This translates into CASSLLHRKIEQFF.

This clonotype has a handful of counts. The genes are TRBV20-1 and TRBJ2-7; D remains ambiguous. CDR3 length equals 15 residues. Germline assignment: CDR1 DFQATT and CDR2 SNEGSKA (reference sequence). Trimming pared 2 bases from V and 6 bases from J, leaving 20 bases between. CDR3 DNA sequence: TGCAGTGCTAGAAGAGCGCCGGGTAATTGGGGCGAGCAGTACTTC. This encodes CSARRAPGNWGEQYF.

Of note for this clonotype: Possible read error: a much larger clone is one base away. The chain is built from TRBV9 and TRBJ1-1; D uncertain. Germline CDR1 is SGDLS and CDR2 is YYNGEE. The CDR3 has 14 amino acids. Trimming stripped 3 bases from V and 6 bases from J, with 15 bases between. CDR3 protein: CASSARGKGAEAFF. The CDR3 nucleotides read TGTGCCAGCAGCGCCCGCGGAAAGGGAGCTGAAGCTTTCTTT.